The 22 T cell receptor beta chains reported below all come from one sample, sequenced in a study of cytomegalovirus exposure and HLA in healthy donors. Sequencing was performed with immunoSEQ multiplex PCR; in TCRdb, only in-frame clones are kept and a portion is missing. The sample yields some 250,000 clones, nearly 90% seen once. Material: PBMCs. All receptors come from a woman under 30 in good health and CMV-seronegative.

The genes are TRBV7-9 and TRBJ1-2; the D is unclear. Germline lookup yields CDR1 SEHNR and CDR2 FQNEAQ (reference sequence). This CDR3 is built from 11 residues. Trimming shortened V by 4 bases and J by 5 bases, and 5 bases separated the two germline ends. CDR3 in DNA: TGTGCCAGCAGCTCTTCTTATGGCTACACCTTC. It specifies CASSSSYGYTF.

The V call is TRBV5-4, the J call TRBJ2-1, with D unresolved. Between the trimmed V and J ends, which lost 4 bases and 10 bases, there was a span of 18 bases. Per the germline V gene, CDR1 is SGHNT and CDR2 is YYREEE (reference sequence). The CDR3 consists of 14 residues. The CDR3: CASSPPRVTEEQFF. DNA of the CDR3: TGTGCCAGCAGCCCCCCCCGGGTCACCGAGGAGCAGTTCTTC.

In DNA form, the CDR3 reads TGTGCCAGCAGTTCCCACACAGGGAACTATGGCTACACCTTC. Translating it yields CASSSHTGNYGYTF. This sequence joins TRBV28 and TRBJ1-2; TRBD1 is a possible D gene (6 bases). This CDR3 has 14 amino acids. Germline CDR1 reads MDHEN; CDR2 reads SYDVKM. The V gene lost 4 bases and the J gene lost 2 bases, with 11 bases spanning the gap.

This chain links TRBV9 with TRBJ2-1; 8 bases match TRBD2. Per germline, CDR1 SGDLS and CDR2 YYNGEE. Trimming at V came to 4 bases and at J to 8 bases, leaving 5 bases not matched to a gene. This CDR3 comprises 13 residues. This chain's CDR3 is CASSSGTRDEQFF. CDR3 nucleotides: TGTGCCAGCAGCTCAGGGACTAGGGATGAGCAGTTCTTC.

As DNA, the CDR3 is TGTGCCAGCAGCCGACAGGGAAGAGGAGAGACCCAGTACTTC. This gives the protein CASSRQGRGETQYF. The chain couples TRBV7-8 to TRBJ2-5, with 7 bases aligning to TRBD1. The CDR3 runs 14 residues. V was clipped by 5 bases and J by 4 bases; unmatched bases: 7. In germline, CDR1 is SGHVS, CDR2 FQNEAQ. The whole variable domain, filled in from reference TRBV7-8 and TRBJ2-5, reads GAGVSQSPRYKVAKRGQDVALRCDPISGHVSLFWYQQALGQGPEFLTYFQNEAQLDKSGLPSDRFFAERPEGSVSTLKIQRTQQEDSAVYLCASSRQGRGETQYFGPGTRLLVL.

The V gene is TRBV27, the J gene TRBJ1-1, with D possibly matching TRBD1 (6 bases). CDR3 length equals 14 residues. The ends were cut back, 4 bases at V and 1 base at J, with 10 bases in the middle. Per germline, CDR1 MNHEY and CDR2 SMNVEV (reference sequence). DNA of the CDR3: TGTGCCAGCAGTTCTCCGGGACAGAACACTGAAGCTTTCTTT. As protein: CASSSPGQNTEAFF.

This chain joins TRBV27 and TRBJ1-6; 11 bases line up with TRBD1. The CDR3 has 18 amino acids. The J segment lost 3 bases and the V segment lost 3 bases, leaving 7 bases of the junction unmatched. Germline V gene sequence: CDR1 MNHEY, CDR2 SMNVEV (reference sequence). CDR3 sequence (DNA): TGTGCCAGCAGTTTCGCTGGGACAGGGGGATTCTATAATTCACCCCTCCACTTT. It is translated as CASSFAGTGGFYNSPLHF.

This rearrangement joins TRBV2 to TRBJ2-2; 9 bases are shared with TRBD1. The germline CDR1 and CDR2 sequences are SNHLY and FYNNEI. V shed 5 bases and J 3 bases; nucleotides not matched to a gene: 4. The CDR3 is 15 residues long. The CDR3 sequence: CASSIQGADTGELFF. The CDR3 DNA reads as TGTGCCAGCAGTATACAGGGGGCTGACACCGGGGAGCTGTTTTTT.

This clone was found once. The chain joins TRBV29-1 to TRBJ2-3, with 7 bases identical to TRBD1. Germline assignment: CDR1 SQVTM and CDR2 ANQGSEA. The CDR3 is 16 residues long. The V and J ends lost 0 bases and 3 bases, in that order; junction bases with no gene match: 9. CDR3: CSVEEKRGQWTDTQYF. CDR3 DNA: TGCAGCGTTGAAGAGAAGAGGGGACAGTGGACAGATACGCAGTATTTT.

The CDR3 sequence is CASTPGGWDRGFTDTQYF. CDR3 nucleotide sequence: TGTGCCAGCACCCCGGGGGGGTGGGACAGGGGCTTCACAGATACGCAGTATTTT. This rearrangement joins TRBV11-2 to TRBJ2-3; TRBD1 matches at 10 bases. The CDR3 consists of 18 residues. The germline V gene has CDR1 SGHAT and CDR2 FQNNGV. After removal of 7 bases from V and 2 bases from J, the junction contained 15 bases not matched to a gene.

This chain joins TRBV9 and TRBJ1-2; 8 positions match TRBD1. The germline V gene has CDR1 SGDLS and CDR2 YYNGEE. After removal of 8 bases from V and 1 base from J, the junction contained 7 bases not matched to a gene. The CDR3 loop spans 14 amino acids. The CDR3 bases are TGTGCCAGACGGACAGGGCCGGGTAACTATGGCTACACCTTC. This codes for CARRTGPGNYGYTF. Filled out from reference TRBV9 and TRBJ1-2, the complete variable domain reads DSGVTQTPKHLITATGQRVTLRCSPRSGDLSVYWYQQSLDQGLQFLIQYYNGEERAKGNILERFSAQQFPDLHSELNLSSLELGDSALYFCARRTGPGNYGYTFGSGTRLTVV.

The chain is built from TRBV27 and TRBJ2-5; perhaps TRBD2 as D (5 bases). Deletions cut 5 bases from V and 1 base from J, with 8 bases between. In germline, CDR1 is MNHEY, CDR2 SMNVEV (reference sequence). The CDR3 is made up of 13 amino acids. CDR3 amino acids: CASSRRGQETQYF. The CDR3 bases are TGTGCCAGCAGTCGCCGGGGCCAAGAGACCCAGTACTTC.

The V and J genes are TRBV6-6 and TRBJ2-1; D is unresolved. The CDR3 consists of 12 residues. Trimming removed 7 bases from V and 0 bases from J, with 4 bases in between. The V gene's germline CDR1 is MNHNY and CDR2 SVGAGI (reference sequence). The CDR3 loop reads CASISSYNEQFF. In DNA, the CDR3 is TGTGCCAGCATCAGCTCCTACAATGAGCAGTTCTTC.

The V call is TRBV5-1, the J call TRBJ2-2, with 8 bases identical to TRBD2. The length of the CDR3 is 17 residues. The junction had 9 bases not matched to a gene; V was cut back by 5 bases and J by 0 bases. From germline, CDR1 is SGHRS and CDR2 YFSETQ. CDR3 coding DNA: TGCGCCAGCAGTCCGAAGCGGGGGATAACGAACACCGGGGAGCTGTTTTTT. This translates into CASSPKRGITNTGELFF.

V gene TRBV5-1 combines with J gene TRBJ1-1; TRBD1 might be the D (6 bases). Germline-derived CDR1 and CDR2 are SGHRS and YFSETQ. There are 13 residues in the CDR3. The V end was cut by 0 bases, the J end by 11 bases, with 14 bases between. The CDR3 sequence is CASSLAGGLKAFF. In nucleotides, the CDR3 is TGCGCCAGCAGCTTGGCCGGGGGGCTGAAGGCTTTCTTT.

This clone appeared a few times. The gene calls are TRBV6-4 and TRBJ2-1; the D gene is possibly TRBD1 (5 bases). Trimming removed 3 bases from V and 5 bases from J, with 17 bases in between. From germline, CDR1 is MRHNA and CDR2 SNTAGT. The CDR3 consists of 16 residues. CDR3 region: CASSDQGPSDHNEQFF. CDR3 coding DNA: TGTGCCAGCAGTGATCAGGGTCCTTCCGACCACAATGAGCAGTTCTTC.

This clone came up a few times. The J gene is TRBJ1-1, the V gene TRBV10-1; D gene unclear. This CDR3 is 13 amino acids long. Germline-derived CDR1 and CDR2 are WNHNN and SYGVQD (reference sequence). The V end was cut by 6 bases, the J end by 1 base, with 9 bases between. The CDR3 bases are TGCGCCAGCAGGACCACAGAGAACACTGAAGCTTTCTTT. It encodes CASRTTENTEAFF.

This clone was recorded a few times. The J gene is TRBJ2-2, the V gene TRBV2, with 9 bases identical to TRBD2. Germline V gene sequence: CDR1 SNHLY, CDR2 FYNNEI. J lost 3 bases, V lost 4 bases, and 3 bases had no gene match. The CDR3 contains 15 residues. CDR3 sequence (DNA): TGTGCCAGCAGTGGCGGGGGGGCGCACACCGGGGAGCTGTTTTTT. It codes for CASSGGGAHTGELFF.

V usage is TRBV29-1 and J usage is TRBJ2-2, with 9 bases identical to TRBD2. CDR3 length equals 18 residues. V dropped 6 bases and J dropped 4; count of bases not matched to a gene: 18. Germline V gene lookup returns CDR1 SQVTM and CDR2 ANQGSEA. The CDR3 region is CSVVSWRGGRESTGELFF. The CDR3 DNA sequence: TGCAGCGTGGTTTCTTGGCGGGGGGGCCGTGAGAGCACCGGGGAGCTGTTTTTT.

This chain links TRBV6-6 with TRBJ2-1; 7 positions agree with TRBD2. After removal of 8 bases from V and 0 bases from J, the junction contained 10 bases not matched to a gene. Germline-derived CDR1 and CDR2 are MNHNY and SVGAGI (reference sequence). This CDR3 has 16 residues. CDR3 sequence (DNA): TGTGCCAGCTCAACGACTAGCTTTTACTCCTACAATGAGCAGTTCTTC. The encoded protein is CASSTTSFYSYNEQFF.

With regard to this clone: At one of its ends the junction is not consistent with the germline gene, which may arise from a read error. J is TRBJ1-4 and V is TRBV6-1; no reliable D call. Germline V gene lookup returns CDR1 MNHNS and CDR2 SASEGT. The CDR3 totals 14 residues. The CDR3 is CASTERGTHEKLFF. The CDR3 nucleotides read TGTGCCAGCACTGAAAGAGGAACCCATGAAAAACTGTTTTTT.

This rearrangement joins TRBV9 to TRBJ1-1, with TRBD1 matching over 8 bases. CDR1 is SGDLS, CDR2 YYNGEE, per germline. The CDR3 spans 14 residues. The trim removed 3 bases at V and 5 bases at J, leaving 6 bases unmatched. For the CDR3, the DNA is TGTGCCAGCAGCGCCGATACAGGGGGGACTGAAGCTTTCTTT. It translates to CASSADTGGTEAFF. Full variable domain (outside the CDR3, taken from reference TRBV9 and TRBJ1-1): DSGVTQTPKHLITATGQRVTLRCSPRSGDLSVYWYQQSLDQGLQFLIQYYNGEERAKGNILERFSAQQFPDLHSELNLSSLELGDSALYFCASSADTGGTEAFFGQGTRLTVV.